This T cell receptor (beta chain) was sequenced during a study of beta chain features in type 1 diabetes. Via CD45RO/CCR7/CD25/CD127/CD95/CD27, cells of the CD4+ naive, central memory, regulatory and stem cell-like memory subsets were sorted. Notes on this clone: Its antigen is currently unknown.

Study-level points and caveats: Overrepresentation of cells with high TCR expression could result from cDNA sequencing. Moderately but significantly shorter TCRB CDR3s were found in Type 1 diabetes patients in all four CD4+ subsets.

The sequenced template was cDNA made from the entire isolated RNA. Measured with immunoSEQ multiplex PCR; TCRdb has only the in-frame clones, and not every one. The top ten hold roughly 0.06% of the sample, which has hundreds of thousands of clones, 25% to 35% seen once. This clonotype originated in a man younger than 35 in good health. The sequenced material came from naive CD4+ T cells from blood.

The CDR3 loop is CASSFFPRLAGNSYEQYF. The CDR3, as DNA: TGTGCCAGCAGCTTTTTCCCCAGACTAGCGGGAAACTCCTACGAGCAGTACTTC. V and J are TRBV7-9 and TRBJ2-7, with 11 positions matching TRBD2. V gave up 3 bases and J gave up 0 bases; unmatched junction bases: 10. Per the germline V gene, CDR1 is SEHNR and CDR2 is FQNEAQ (reference sequence). The CDR3 is 18 amino acids.